This TCR beta chain was identified in a study of cytomegalovirus exposure and HLA in healthy donors. General observations from the study: In a later analysis, DRB1 alleles had the most associated TCRs; HLA-C alleles the fewest.

PCR was performed using 60 Vbeta and 13 Jbeta primers. Repertoires were generated with immunoSEQ multiplex PCR, while TCRdb's copy carries only in-frame clones and drops some. Of some 250,000 clones detected, approximately 82% appear once; the ten largest clones hold 8%. Worth noting for this clone: Antigen specificity is unknown. A junction end diverges from the germline sequence, so it may reflect a read error.

This CDR3 has 14 residues. Germline assignment: CDR1 SEHNR and CDR2 FQNEAQ (reference sequence). The chain uses TRBV7-9 and TRBJ1-1, with 7 bases identical to TRBD1. This clonotype was obtained from a woman aged 55-75 years in good health and CMV-seropositive. The sequencing input was PBMCs. This chain's CDR3 is CSSSLDRYHTEAFF. DNA for the CDR3: TGTTCCAGCAGCTTGGACAGGTATCACACTGAAGCTTTCTTT. Complete variable domain (other parts from reference TRBV7-9 and TRBJ1-1): DTGVSQNPRHKITKRGQNVTFRCDPISEHNRLYWYRQTLGQGPEFLTYFQNEAQLEKSRLLSDRFSAERPKGSFSTLEIQRTEQGDSAMYLCSSSLDRYHTEAFFGQGTRLTVV.